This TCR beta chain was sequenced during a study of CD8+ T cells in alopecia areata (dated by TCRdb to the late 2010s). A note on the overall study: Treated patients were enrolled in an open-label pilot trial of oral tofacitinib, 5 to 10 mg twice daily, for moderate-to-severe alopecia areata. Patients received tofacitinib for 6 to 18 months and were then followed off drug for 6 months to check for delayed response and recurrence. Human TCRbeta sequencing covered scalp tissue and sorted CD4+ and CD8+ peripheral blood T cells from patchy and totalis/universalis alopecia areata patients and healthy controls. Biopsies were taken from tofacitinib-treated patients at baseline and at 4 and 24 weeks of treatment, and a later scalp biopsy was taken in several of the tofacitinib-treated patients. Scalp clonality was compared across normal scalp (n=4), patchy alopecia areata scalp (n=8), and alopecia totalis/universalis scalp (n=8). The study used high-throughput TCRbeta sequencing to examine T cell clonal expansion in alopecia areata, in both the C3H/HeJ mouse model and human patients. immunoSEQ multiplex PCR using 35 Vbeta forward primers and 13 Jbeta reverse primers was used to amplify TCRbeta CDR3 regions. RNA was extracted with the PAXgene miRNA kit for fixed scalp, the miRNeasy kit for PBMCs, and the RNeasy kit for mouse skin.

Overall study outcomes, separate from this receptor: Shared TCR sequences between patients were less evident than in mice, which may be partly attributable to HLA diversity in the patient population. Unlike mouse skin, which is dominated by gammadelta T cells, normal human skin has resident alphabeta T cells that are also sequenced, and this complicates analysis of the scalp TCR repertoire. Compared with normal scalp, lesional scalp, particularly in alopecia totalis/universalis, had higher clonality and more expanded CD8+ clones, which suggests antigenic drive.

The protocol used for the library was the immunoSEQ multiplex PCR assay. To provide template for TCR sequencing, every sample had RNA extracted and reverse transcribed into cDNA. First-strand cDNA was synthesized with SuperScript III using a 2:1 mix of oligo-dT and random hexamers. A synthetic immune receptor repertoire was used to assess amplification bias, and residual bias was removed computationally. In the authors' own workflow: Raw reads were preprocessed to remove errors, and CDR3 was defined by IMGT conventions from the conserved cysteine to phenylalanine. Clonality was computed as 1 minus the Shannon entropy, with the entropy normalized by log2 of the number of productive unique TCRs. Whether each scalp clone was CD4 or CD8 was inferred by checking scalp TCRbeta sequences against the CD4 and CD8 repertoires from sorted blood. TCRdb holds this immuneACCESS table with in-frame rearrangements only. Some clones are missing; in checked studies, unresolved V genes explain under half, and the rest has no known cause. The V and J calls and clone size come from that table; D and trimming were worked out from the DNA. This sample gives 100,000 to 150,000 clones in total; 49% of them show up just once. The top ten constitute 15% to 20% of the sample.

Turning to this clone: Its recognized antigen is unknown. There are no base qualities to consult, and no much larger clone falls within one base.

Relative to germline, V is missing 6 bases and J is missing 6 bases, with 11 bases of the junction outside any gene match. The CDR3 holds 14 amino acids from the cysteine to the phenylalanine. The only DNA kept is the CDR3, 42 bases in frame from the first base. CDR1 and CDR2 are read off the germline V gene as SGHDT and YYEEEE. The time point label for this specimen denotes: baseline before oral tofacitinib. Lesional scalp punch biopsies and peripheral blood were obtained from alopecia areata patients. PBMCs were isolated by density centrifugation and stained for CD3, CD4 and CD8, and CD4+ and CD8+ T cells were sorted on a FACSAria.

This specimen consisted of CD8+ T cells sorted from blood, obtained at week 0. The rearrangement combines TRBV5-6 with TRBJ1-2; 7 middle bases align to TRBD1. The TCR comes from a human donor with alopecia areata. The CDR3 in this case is CASTTGGGLNGYTF. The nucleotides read TGTGCCAGCACCACCGGAGGGGGCCTTAATGGCTACACCTTC.